This record covers a single T cell receptor (beta chain). Its antigen is not identified. This entry is derived from a study of T cell repertoires in cytomegalovirus infection. Study details: Matching HLA type, along with CMV infection, was indicated by public TCR beta signatures.

The V segment lost 4 bases and the J segment 4 bases; nucleotides outside the gene matches: 10. This CDR3 contains 16 residues. Germline lookup yields CDR1 SGHNT and CDR2 YYREEE (reference sequence). General observations from the study: HLA-C-restricted CMV-specific TCR beta clonotypes prevailed in the ex vivo response. Summed frequency of shared TCR beta families picked out CMV carriers who also had the relevant HLA.

TCRdb re-called the reads with MiXCR, one entry per CDR3 protein. Of fewer than 350,000 distinct CDR3 sequences in the sample, 15% to 20% were seen once. This chain uses TRBV5-4 with TRBJ2-3; 9 bases map to TRBD1. This receptor was identified in a human donor in good health (CMV status not recorded). Some clones in this sample may be carry-over from other donors' samples. Sequencing was done on a sample of PBMCs. The CDR3 DNA sequence: TGTGCCAGCAGCCTACGGACAGGGGCAGGCGCAGATACGCAGTATTTT. Translating it yields CASSLRTGAGADTQYF.